These 10 T cell receptor beta chains were sequenced from one sample in a study of T cells in Graves' hyperthyroidism and ophthalmopathy (dated by TCRdb to the late 2010s). The library was built by means of multiplex PCR. Instrument used: Illumina HiSeq 2000. Amplification of TCR beta CDR3 regions was carried out from RNA transcripts. The TCR CDR3 was subjected to a first round of RT-PCR using the HTBI primer set and the Qiagen OneStep RT-PCR kit. TCRdb redid the processing of the public reads, applying fastp at Q25 and MiXCR, and retained in-frame beta chains. Each record represents a unique CDR3 protein, reported with the most common genes and DNA among its rows. The sample yields more than 650,000 distinct CDR3 sequences; less than 15% were counted once. The top ten hold roughly 10% of the sample. The sequencing sample was made of blood. These receptors were taken from a woman under 30 with Graves' hyperthyroidism.

V usage is TRBV18 and J usage is TRBJ2-6; D is ambiguous. The CDR3 runs 17 residues. Germline V gene sequence: CDR1 KGHSH, CDR2 LQKENI. V gave up 6 bases and J gave up 0 bases, with 15 bases separating them. The CDR3 reads CASSLALFGSGANVLTF. The CDR3 DNA follows: TGTGCCAGCTCCCTGGCGCTATTCGGCTCTGGGGCCAACGTCCTGACTTTC.

The V and J genes are TRBV27 and TRBJ2-3; D unclear. V lost 2 bases to trimming and J lost 6 bases, with 12 bases between them. Germline-derived CDR1 and CDR2 are MNHEY and SMNVEV (reference sequence). The CDR3 consists of 14 residues. The CDR3 protein is CASSLNRAADTQYF. Written as DNA, the CDR3 is TGTGCCAGCAGTTTAAACCGGGCGGCCGATACGCAGTATTTT.

The chain uses TRBV6-1 and TRBJ2-7, with 12 bases fitting TRBD2. The CDR3 contains 16 residues. Trimming took 5 bases from V and 2 from J; bases not matched to a gene: 7. Germline loops: CDR1 MNHNS, CDR2 SASEGT. The DNA of the CDR3 is TGTGCCAGCAGTACCCTGACTAGCGGGAGACCCTACGAGCAGTACTTC. This sequence encodes CASSTLTSGRPYEQYF.

This clonotype was detected ten times or more. The V and J genes are TRBV24-1 and TRBJ2-1; 12 nucleotides align to TRBD2. From germline, CDR1 is KGHDR and CDR2 SFDVKD. V was pared by 4 bases and J by 6 bases, with 9 bases of the junction left unmatched. The CDR3 runs to 17 residues. This CDR3 reads CATSDASGLAGFNEQFF. The CDR3 nucleotides read TGTGCCACCAGTGACGCATCCGGACTAGCGGGGTTCAATGAGCAGTTCTTC.

In this sample, this clonotype turned up many times. V is TRBV20-1 and J is TRBJ2-3, with D possibly TRBD2 on 6 matching bases. Trimming pared 6 bases from V and 0 bases from J, leaving 13 bases between. The CDR3 has 14 residues. In germline, CDR1 is DFQATT, CDR2 SNEGSKA (reference sequence). CDR3 bases: TGCAGTGCCCCGGGACTTTCTAGCACAGATACGCAGTATTTT. Amino acid sequence: CSAPGLSSTDTQYF.

The CDR3 protein is CSVEFYANEQFF. The CDR3 coding sequence is TGCAGCGTTGAATTCTATGCCAATGAGCAGTTCTTC. The chain uses TRBV29-1 and TRBJ2-1; D is unclear. V dropped 2 bases and J dropped 6 bases, with 8 bases sitting between them. The CDR3 covers 12 residues. Per germline, CDR1 SQVTM and CDR2 ANQGSEA.

This clonotype was picked up many times. This chain uses TRBV7-3 with TRBJ2-7; D gene ambiguous. V gave up 3 bases and J gave up 5 bases, with 11 bases separating them. Germline CDR1 SGHTA, CDR2 FQGTGA. There are 13 residues in the CDR3. The CDR3 DNA is TGTGCCAGCAGCTTGACAAAGAGGAACGAGCAGTACTTC. The encoded protein is CASSLTKRNEQYF.

This chain connects TRBV30 to TRBJ2-3; 9 bases map to TRBD2. Germline V lookup: CDR1 GTSNPN, CDR2 SVGIG (reference sequence). This CDR3 region has 14 residues. The trim removed 8 bases at V and 5 bases at J, leaving 11 bases unmatched. The DNA for the CDR3 is TGTGCCCGGAAGGGTTGGCGGGAGGGAGATACGCAGTATTTT. Amino acid sequence: CARKGWREGDTQYF.

The V gene is TRBV11-2, the J gene TRBJ1-4, with TRBD1 identical over 7 bases. The germline gives CDR1 SGHAT, CDR2 FQNNGV. The CDR3 is 16 residues long. V gave up 5 bases and J gave up 8 bases; unmatched junction bases: 14. The CDR3 DNA follows: TGTGCCAGCAGCCCATCCCGGGACAGCTATTCAGAAAAACTGTTTTTT. This gives the protein CASSPSRDSYSEKLFF. Complete variable domain (other parts from reference TRBV11-2 and TRBJ1-4): EAGVAQSPRYKIIEKRQSVAFWCNPISGHATLYWYQQILGQGPKLLIQFQNNGVVDDSQLPKDRFSAERLKGVDSTLKIQPAKLEDSAVYLCASSPSRDSYSEKLFFGSGTQLSVL.

The CDR3 region is CASSWRGGDNEQFF. In DNA, the CDR3 is TGTGCCAGCAGCTGGCGCGGAGGAGACAATGAGCAGTTCTTC. The chain links TRBV7-2 to TRBJ2-1, with D possibly TRBD2 on 5 matching bases. This CDR3 contains 14 residues. Germline lookup yields CDR1 SGHTA and CDR2 FQGNSA. Trimming took off 4 bases at V and 5 bases at J, with 12 bases between the two ends.